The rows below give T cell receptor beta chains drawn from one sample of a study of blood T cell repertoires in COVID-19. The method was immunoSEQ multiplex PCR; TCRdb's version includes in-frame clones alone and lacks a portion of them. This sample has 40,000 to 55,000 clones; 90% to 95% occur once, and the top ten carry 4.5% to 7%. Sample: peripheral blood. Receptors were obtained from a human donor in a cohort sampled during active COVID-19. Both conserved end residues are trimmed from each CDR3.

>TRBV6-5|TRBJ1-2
ASTPGPSNYGYT
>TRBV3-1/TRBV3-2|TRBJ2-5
ASSQTGNQETQY
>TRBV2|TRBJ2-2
ASRHGQGVPGELF
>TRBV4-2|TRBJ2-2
ASSPEQGNTGELF
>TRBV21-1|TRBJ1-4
ASLKRVRPNEKLF
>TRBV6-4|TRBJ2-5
ASSHSSGHYQETQY
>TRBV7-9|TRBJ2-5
ASSSGTLRETQY
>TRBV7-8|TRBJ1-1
ASSLDRGGTEAF
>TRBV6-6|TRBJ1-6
ASSYSAGGYSPLH
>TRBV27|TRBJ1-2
ASSLGGALNYGYT
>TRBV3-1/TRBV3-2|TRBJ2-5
ASSQDYGLETQY
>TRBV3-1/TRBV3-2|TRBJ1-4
ASSQDTTSATNEKLF
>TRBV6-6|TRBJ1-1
ASSHGGSGNTEAF
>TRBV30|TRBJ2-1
AWKSGQQF
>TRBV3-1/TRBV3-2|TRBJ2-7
ASSQVSTGTSREQY
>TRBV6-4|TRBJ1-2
ASSDQDFRGYT
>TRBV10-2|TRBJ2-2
ASRWTSGGTGELF
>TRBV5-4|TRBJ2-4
ASSAKTTSADIQY
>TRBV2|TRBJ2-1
ASSLQGAGGGNEQF
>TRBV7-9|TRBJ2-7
ASSLGSSVYSYEQY
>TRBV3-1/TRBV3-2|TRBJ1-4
ASSQDLGFGEKLF
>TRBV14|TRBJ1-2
ASSQARTIYPGYT
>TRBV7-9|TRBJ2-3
ASSYNGQGGFTDTQY
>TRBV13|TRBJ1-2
ASSKHAQVTS
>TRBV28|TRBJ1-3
ASSPPAGNTIY
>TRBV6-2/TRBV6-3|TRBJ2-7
ASSPHISGAYEQY
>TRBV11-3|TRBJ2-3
ASSTHRGNTDTQY
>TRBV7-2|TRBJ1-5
ASSLFRENQPQH
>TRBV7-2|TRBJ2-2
ASSFGQGALTGELF
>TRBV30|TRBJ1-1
ASSGPHGRRTEAF
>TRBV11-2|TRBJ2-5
ASSLVATSGIIETQY
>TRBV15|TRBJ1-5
ATSREGRGDNQPQH
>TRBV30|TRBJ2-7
AWTQLSGGNSYEQY
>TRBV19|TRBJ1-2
ASSSSYGYT
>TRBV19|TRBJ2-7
ASSDSSGRSYEQY
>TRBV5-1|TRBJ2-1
ASSTGSASYNEQF
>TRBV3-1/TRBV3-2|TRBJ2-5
ASSPRLAGMVETQY
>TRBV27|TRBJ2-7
ASRAPGTASYEQY
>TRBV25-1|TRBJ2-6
ASSRDRGDPGANVLT
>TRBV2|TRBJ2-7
ASSEEDGQKQYEQY